Listed below are T cell receptor beta chains from one sample, sequenced in a study of blood T cell repertoires in COVID-19. Repertoires were generated with immunoSEQ multiplex PCR, while TCRdb's copy carries only in-frame clones and drops some. The table has 250,000 or so clones, approximately 89% seen once; the top ten hold around 6.6%. The sample was peripheral blood. Receptor source: a woman in her twenties or thirties with COVID-19, enrolled during active disease. The CDR3 runs from the conserved cysteine through the conserved F or W. Fields, in order: D gene, clone size, J gene, V gene, CDR3 protein, CDR3 DNA. The D gene is left open where the match is weak. The size field is filled for only some rows; it gives once, few, many or a size class.

>-|-|TRBJ2-5|TRBV5-6
CASSFYVGASETQYF
TGTGCCAGCAGCTTCTATGTGGGAGCCAGCGAGACCCAGTACTTC
>-|-|TRBJ2-5|TRBV5-5
CASSLAVGGGQETQYF
TGTGCCAGCAGCTTGGCAGTGGGAGGGGGTCAAGAGACCCAGTACTTC
>-|-|TRBJ2-1|TRBV11-2
CASSFDWSVAYNEQFF
TGTGCCAGCAGCTTTGATTGGAGCGTAGCTTACAATGAGCAGTTCTTC
>-|-|TRBJ2-7|TRBV2
CASRGGAPHEQYF
TGTGCCAGCAGGGGGGGGGCGCCCCACGAGCAGTACTTC
>-|-|TRBJ1-2|TRBV7-9
CASEGTREAYGGYTF
TGTGCCAGCGAAGGGACACGGGAGGCCTACGGTGGCTACACCTTC
>TRBD1|many|TRBJ1-1|TRBV9
CASRGGTGGNTEAFF
TGTGCCAGCAGAGGTGGGACAGGGGGGAACACTGAAGCTTTCTTT
>-|once|TRBJ2-5|TRBV7-2
CASSLWSSEETQYF
TGTGCCAGCAGCTTATGGTCTAGCGAAGAGACCCAGTACTTC
>-|-|TRBJ2-5|TRBV9
CASSAYLWGPSYF
TGTGCCAGCAGCGCCTATCTATGGGGGCCCTCCTACTTC
>-|-|TRBJ1-1|TRBV28
CASSPYKNTEAFF
TGTGCCAGCAGTCCCTATAAGAACACTGAAGCTTTCTTT
>-|-|TRBJ1-6|TRBV5-1
CASSSTPGSYNSPLHF
TGCGCCAGCAGTTCTACGCCAGGTTCCTATAATTCACCCCTCCACTTT
>-|few|TRBJ2-7|TRBV9
CASSGELPYEQYF
TGTGCCAGCAGCGGGGAGCTTCCCTACGAGCAGTACTTC
>-|-|TRBJ1-6|TRBV5-4
CASSMEWEGTHPLHF
TGTGCCAGCAGCATGGAATGGGAGGGTACTCACCCCCTCCACTTT
>-|-|TRBJ2-2|TRBV6-6
CASSTARGTGELFF
TGTGCCAGCAGTACAGCCAGGGGTACCGGGGAGCTGTTTTTT
>TRBD1|-|TRBJ1-6|TRBV27
CASSMTGRPLHF
TGTGCCAGCAGTATGACAGGGAGGCCCCTCCACTTT
>-|-|TRBJ2-1|TRBV27
CASSSPGHREFF
TGTGCCAGCAGTTCCCCGGGCCACAGGGAGTTCTTC
>-|-|TRBJ2-7|TRBV24-1
CATGAGSGEQYF
TGTGCCACCGGGGCAGGCTCCGGCGAGCAGTACTTC
>-|-|TRBJ1-1|TRBV15
CATSREPIVPGVEAFF
TGTGCCACCAGCAGAGAGCCAATAGTTCCGGGAGTTGAAGCTTTCTTT
>TRBD2|-|TRBJ2-5|TRBV6-6
CASRGGGIQETQYF
TGTGCCAGCAGGGGCGGGGGGATTCAAGAGACCCAGTACTTC
>TRBD1|-|TRBJ2-5|TRBV5-6
CASSPPAGGMETQYF
TGTGCCAGCAGCCCTCCGGCAGGGGGTATGGAGACCCAGTACTTC
>TRBD2|once|TRBJ2-2|TRBV6-2/TRBV6-3
CASSRLAGGMDTGELFF
TGTGCCAGCAGCAGACTAGCGGGAGGGATGGACACCGGGGAGCTGTTTTTT
>-|-|TRBJ1-2|TRBV10-3
CAITESAFLYGYTF
TGTGCCATCACCGAGTCAGCCTTCCTCTATGGCTACACCTTC
>TRBD1|-|TRBJ2-2|TRBV11-3
CASSLGQGAAGELFF
TGTGCCAGCAGCTTAGGACAGGGTGCGGCCGGGGAGCTGTTTTTT
>-|-|TRBJ2-2|TRBV6-5
CASSYSRPGKLFF
TGTGCCAGCAGTTACTCGAGACCGGGGAAGCTGTTTTTT
>-|few|TRBJ1-5|TRBV7-2
CASSSAGSQPQHF
TGTGCCAGCAGCTCCGCCGGGTCTCAGCCCCAGCATTTT
>TRBD2|-|TRBJ2-7|TRBV29-1
CSAGGGAETYEQYF
TGCAGCGCGGGGGGAGGGGCCGAGACCTACGAGCAGTACTTC
>-|-|TRBJ2-5|TRBV5-1
CASSLNPRGWETQYF
TGCGCCAGCAGCTTAAACCCCAGGGGTTGGGAGACCCAGTACTTC
>-|few|TRBJ1-1|TRBV4-3
CASSQVVTANTEAFF
TGCGCCAGCAGCCAAGTAGTCACAGCCAACACTGAAGCTTTCTTT
>TRBD1|few|TRBJ1-5|TRBV6-5
CASRSQGAGKPQHF
TGTGCCAGCAGATCACAGGGGGCCGGAAAGCCCCAGCATTTT
>-|-|TRBJ2-3|TRBV6-6
CASSYHQGFSTDTQYF
TGTGCCAGCAGTTACCACCAGGGGTTTAGCACAGATACGCAGTATTTT
>TRBD1|-|TRBJ1-3|TRBV28
CASVQGPYSGNTIYF
TGTGCCAGTGTACAGGGGCCATACTCTGGAAACACCATATATTTT
>-|-|TRBJ1-5|TRBV7-2
CASSAQGYQPQHF
TGTGCCAGCAGCGCTCAGGGTTACCAGCCCCAGCATTTT
>-|once|TRBJ1-2|TRBV6-1
CASSEIVSNYGYTF
TGTGCCAGCAGTGAAATTGTATCCAACTATGGCTACACCTTC
>TRBD2|-|TRBJ2-1|TRBV23-1
CASSQSGTSGINEQFF
TGCGCCAGCAGTCAATCCGGGACTAGCGGGATCAATGAGCAGTTCTTC
>TRBD2|-|TRBJ2-5|TRBV11-2
CASSWGGAGRQETQYF
TGTGCCAGCAGCTGGGGAGGGGCGGGGAGGCAAGAGACCCAGTACTTC
>TRBD1|-|TRBJ2-1|TRBV24-1
CATSDHQGQGAFNNEQFF
TGTGCCACCAGTGACCACCAAGGACAGGGGGCATTTAACAATGAGCAGTTCTTC
>-|-|TRBJ2-7|TRBV7-8
CASSLTPAGKSSYEQYF
TGTGCCAGCAGCTTAACCCCCGCCGGGAAGTCCTCCTACGAGCAGTACTTC
>TRBD1|once|TRBJ2-1|TRBV29-1
CSGTGTVYNEQFF
TGCAGCGGCACCGGGACAGTCTACAATGAGCAGTTCTTC
>TRBD1|once|TRBJ1-2|TRBV28
CASRHGQGGGYTF
TGTGCCAGCAGACACGGACAGGGCGGCGGCTACACCTTC
>TRBD2|-|TRBJ2-1|TRBV29-1
CSVERLAGKSVDEQFF
TGCAGCGTTGAAAGACTAGCGGGGAAATCTGTCGATGAGCAGTTCTTC
>-|-|TRBJ1-1|TRBV7-2
CASSLALSREAFF
TGTGCCAGCAGCTTAGCGTTATCCCGTGAAGCTTTCTTT
>TRBD1|-|TRBJ2-2|TRBV10-1
CASSEVWTGNTGELFF
TGCGCCAGCAGTGAGGTTTGGACAGGGAACACCGGGGAGCTGTTTTTT
>-|-|TRBJ1-6|TRBV27
CASSTLPRQVQSPLHF
TGTGCCAGTTCAACCCTCCCTAGACAGGTCCAGTCACCCCTCCACTTT
>-|-|TRBJ1-2|TRBV4-1
CASSQESTAINYGYTF
TGCGCCAGCAGCCAAGAATCGACAGCTATTAACTATGGCTACACCTTC
>-|-|TRBJ2-3|TRBV6-4
CASSDSSRASADTQYF
TGTGCCAGCAGTGACTCGAGTCGGGCTAGCGCAGATACGCAGTATTTT
>TRBD1|-|TRBJ2-7|TRBV7-9
CASSPRTGFYEQYF
TGTGCCAGCAGCCCACGGACAGGGTTCTACGAGCAGTACTTC
>TRBD2|-|TRBJ2-1|TRBV29-1
CSVEGHRGSGKYNEQFF
TGCAGCGTTGAGGGGCACCGTGGGAGCGGGAAATACAATGAGCAGTTCTTC
>TRBD1|-|TRBJ1-6|TRBV19
CASSTLDRVSSPLHF
TGTGCCAGTAGTACCCTCGACAGGGTATCTTCACCCCTCCACTTT
>TRBD1|-|TRBJ1-1|TRBV25-1
CASNPTGERVEAFF
TGTGCCAGCAACCCGACAGGGGAGAGAGTTGAAGCTTTCTTT
>TRBD2|-|TRBJ2-3|TRBV9
CASSVAGGGLVDTQYF
TGTGCCAGCAGCGTAGCTGGCGGGGGTTTGGTAGATACGCAGTATTTT
>-|-|TRBJ1-2|TRBV29-1
CGAGGSDYGYTF
TGCGGGGCGGGGGGCTCAGACTATGGCTACACCTTC
>-|-|TRBJ2-1|TRBV2
CASSEGSSYNEQFF
TGTGCCAGCAGTGAGGGGAGCTCCTACAATGAGCAGTTCTTC
>TRBD1|-|TRBJ1-2|TRBV9
CASSVDRDRGPGGYTF
TGTGCCAGCAGCGTAGATCGGGACAGGGGCCCCGGGGGCTACACCTTC
>-|-|TRBJ2-2|TRBV5-1
CAKQTRAGRESVGELFF
TGCGCCAAGCAAACCAGGGCGGGGCGCGAGTCTGTCGGGGAGCTGTTTTTT
>-|-|TRBJ1-2|TRBV6-6
CASVDIVGYGYTF
TGTGCCAGTGTGGACATAGTAGGCTATGGCTACACCTTC